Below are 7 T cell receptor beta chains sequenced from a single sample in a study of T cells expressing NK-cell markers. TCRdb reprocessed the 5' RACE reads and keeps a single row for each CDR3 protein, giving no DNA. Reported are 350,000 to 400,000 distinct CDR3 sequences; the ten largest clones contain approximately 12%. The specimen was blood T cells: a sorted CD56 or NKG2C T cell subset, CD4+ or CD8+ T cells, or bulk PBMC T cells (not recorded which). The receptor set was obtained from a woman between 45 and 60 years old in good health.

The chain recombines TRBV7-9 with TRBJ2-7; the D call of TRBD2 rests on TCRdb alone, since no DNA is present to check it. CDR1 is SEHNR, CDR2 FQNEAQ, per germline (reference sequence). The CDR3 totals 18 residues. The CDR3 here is CASSRPSPSGGSFYEQYF. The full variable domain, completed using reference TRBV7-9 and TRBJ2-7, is DTGVSQNPRHKITKRGQNVTFRCDPISEHNRLYWYRQTLGQGPEFLTYFQNEAQLEKSRLLSDRFSAERPKGSFSTLEIQRTEQGDSAMYLCASSRPSPSGGSFYEQYFGPGTRLTVT.

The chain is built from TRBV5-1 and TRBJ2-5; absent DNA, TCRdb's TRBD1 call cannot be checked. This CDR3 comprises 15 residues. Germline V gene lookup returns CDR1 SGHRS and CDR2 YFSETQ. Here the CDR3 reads CASSLTGGFSETQYF.

CDR3 sequence: CASSQSDRGQEQYF. The chain has TRBV4-1 and TRBJ2-7; TCRdb's assignment of TRBD1 cannot be checked, as there is no DNA. The CDR3 spans 14 residues. Germline CDR1 reads MGHRA; CDR2 reads YSYEKL.

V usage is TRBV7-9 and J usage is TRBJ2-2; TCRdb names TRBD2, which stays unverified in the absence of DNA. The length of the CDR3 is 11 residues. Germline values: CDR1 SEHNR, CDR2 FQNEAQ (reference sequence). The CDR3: CASTPPPELFF.

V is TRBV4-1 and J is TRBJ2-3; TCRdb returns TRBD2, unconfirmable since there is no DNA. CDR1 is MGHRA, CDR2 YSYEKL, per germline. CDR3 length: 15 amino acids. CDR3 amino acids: CASRFSGTRTDTQYF.

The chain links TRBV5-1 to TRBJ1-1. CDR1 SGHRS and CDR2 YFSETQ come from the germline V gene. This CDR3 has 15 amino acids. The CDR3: CASSLTQLKNTEAFF.

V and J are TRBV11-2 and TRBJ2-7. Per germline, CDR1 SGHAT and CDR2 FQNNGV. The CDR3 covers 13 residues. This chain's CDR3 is CASSLDPITEQYF.